The sample holds a few counts of the clone carrying this TCR beta chain. What it binds is unknown. The sample comes from a study of T-cell reconstitution after alpha-beta-depleted transplantation in children. Findings of the study overall: The main origin of T-cell counts and diversity one year after transplant was newly produced T cells. Reportedly, roughly two months post-transplant, alpha-beta T cells arose from several hundred expanded graft clones. For some patients, TCRbeta diversity was high at day 60 because of recipient T cells and thymic progenitors that survived.

Unique molecular identifiers featured in how the TCRbeta library was prepared. TCRdb redid the calling of the PCR reads with MiXCR, one entry per CDR3 protein. Here the sample spans approximately 190,000 distinct CDR3 sequences, about 8.7% being singletons. Between the trimmed V and J ends, which lost 2 bases and 8 bases, there was a span of 13 bases. Germline CDR1 reads MGHRA; CDR2 reads YSYEKL. The CDR3 is made up of 15 amino acids. The specimen comprised PBMCs, mostly from graft donor cells, sampled 360 days after TCRalphabeta/CD19-depleted stem cell transplant. The rearrangement uses TRBV4-1 and TRBJ1-6; D uncertain. The receptor was derived from a male patient aged 2 to 10 who had a stem cell transplant for acute myeloid leukemia, so the T cells may come from the graft donor. Here the CDR3 reads CASSQPDRGHSPLHF. The CDR3 coding sequence is TGCGCCAGCAGCCAACCTGACCGTGGGCATTCACCCCTCCACTTT.